These 24 T cell receptor beta chains were all obtained from the same sample, sequenced in a study of OX40 agonist ivuxolimab in advanced cancers. Here immunoSEQ multiplex PCR was the method, and the copy in TCRdb shows in-frame clones only, minus some. Seen here are about 81,000 clones, about 92% observed once, and the top ten hold roughly an eighth. The input for sequencing was CD4+ or CD8+ T cells sorted from blood, taken in a trial of the OX40 agonist ivuxolimab. These receptors came from an adult with an advanced solid tumor such as melanoma, head and neck, liver or kidney cancer.

This chain connects TRBV10-3 to TRBJ1-1, with a possible D match to TRBD1 (6 bases). Trimming removed 5 bases at V and 0 bases at J, with 10 bases between. The CDR3 is 14 amino acids. Germline CDR1 reads ENHRY; CDR2 reads SYGVKD. CDR3 in amino acids: CAISNRDMNTEAFF. The CDR3 nucleotides read TGTGCCATCAGTAACAGGGACATGAACACTGAAGCTTTCTTT.

The CDR3 sequence: CASSAGLADTDTQYF. The DNA of the CDR3 is TGTGCCAGCAGTGCCGGGCTAGCGGACACAGATACGCAGTATTTT. This chain connects TRBV2 to TRBJ2-3, with 7 bases matching TRBD2. The CDR3 extends over 15 amino acids. Germline loops: CDR1 SNHLY, CDR2 FYNNEI. The V segment lost 4 bases and the J segment 2 bases; nucleotides outside the gene matches: 6.

J is TRBJ1-2 and V is TRBV12-5; 7 bases fit TRBD1. Per the germline V gene, CDR1 is LGHNT and CDR2 is FRNRAP. The J segment lost 8 bases and the V segment lost 3 bases, leaving 15 bases of the junction unmatched. This CDR3 spans 16 amino acids. DNA for the CDR3: TGTGCTAGTGGTTTTTTAATACAGCGACAGGGTGACGGCTACACCTTC. It encodes CASGFLIQRQGDGYTF.

The rearrangement joins TRBV7-8 to TRBJ1-2, with 8 positions matching TRBD1. Germline V lookup: CDR1 SGHVS, CDR2 FQNEAQ. The V segment lost 6 bases and the J segment 5 bases; nucleotides outside the gene matches: 2. The CDR3 is made up of 12 amino acids. CDR3 sequence (DNA): TGTGCCAGCAGGGGACAGGATTATGGCTACACCTTC. As protein: CASRGQDYGYTF.

The chain carries TRBV5-1 and TRBJ1-6; D is undetermined. Germline loops: CDR1 SGHRS, CDR2 YFSETQ. V was pared by 0 bases and J by 7 bases, with 14 bases between. The CDR3 runs to 16 residues. This chain's CDR3 is CASSLEVQILNSPLHF. The CDR3 bases are TGCGCCAGCAGCTTGGAGGTACAGATCCTAAATTCACCCCTCCACTTT.

The V gene is TRBV7-9, the J gene TRBJ1-1, with TRBD1 matching over 9 bases. This CDR3 region has 18 residues. V lost 1 base, J lost 4 bases, and 13 bases stayed unmatched. The V gene's germline CDR1 is SEHNR and CDR2 FQNEAQ (reference sequence). The CDR3 region is CASSLVRDRVTGATEAFF. The CDR3 DNA reads TGTGCCAGCAGCTTAGTTCGGGACAGGGTAACGGGGGCCACTGAAGCTTTCTTT.

This chain links TRBV6-4 with TRBJ2-7; 9 nucleotides align to TRBD1. J gave up 2 bases and V 4 bases, and 6 bases lay outside the gene matches. The CDR3 loop spans 15 amino acids. Per germline, CDR1 MRHNA and CDR2 SNTAGT. CDR3 amino acids: CASSASGTGPYEQYF. The CDR3 DNA reads TGTGCCAGCAGTGCCTCCGGGACAGGGCCCTACGAGCAGTACTTC.

The chain has TRBV15 and TRBJ2-1; 9 bases are a match to TRBD2. The length of the CDR3 is 17 residues. Germline values: CDR1 LNHNV, CDR2 YYDKDF (reference sequence). Trimming cost V 3 bases and J 3 bases; bases outside gene matches: 9. The CDR3 bases are TGTGCCACCAGCAGTGGGCTAGCGGGAAGGGGCTACAATGAGCAGTTCTTC. Protein product: CATSSGLAGRGYNEQFF.

This chain connects TRBV4-1 to TRBJ1-5; tentative D call: TRBD1 (5 bases). This CDR3 is built from 15 residues. Germline V gene sequence: CDR1 MGHRA, CDR2 YSYEKL. V was trimmed by 1 base and J by 8 bases, leaving 15 bases between them. This chain's CDR3 is CASSQVGQGTKPQHF. CDR3 coding DNA: TGCGCCAGCAGCCAAGTTGGGCAGGGCACGAAGCCCCAGCATTTT.

V gene TRBV29-1 combines with J gene TRBJ2-5; 8 bases align to TRBD1. The end of the DNA is better explained by TRBJ2-7, so the J call may be wrong. The germline CDR1 and CDR2 sequences are SQVTM and ANQGSEA. The CDR3 is made up of 16 amino acids. CDR3 loop: CSVERTDRGLSYEQYF. The DNA for the CDR3 is TGCAGCGTGGAAAGAACCGACAGGGGCCTCTCCTACGAGCAGTACTTC.

V usage is TRBV4-2 and J usage is TRBJ2-1; D gene uncertain. This CDR3 has 13 residues. CDR1 and CDR2 (germline): LGHNA, YNFKEQ. Trimming removed 0 bases from V and 5 bases from J, with 5 bases in between. The CDR3 sequence is CASSQDGNNEQFF. The CDR3 nucleotides are TGTGCCAGCAGCCAAGATGGAAACAATGAGCAGTTCTTC.

The chain uses TRBV27 and TRBJ1-1, with D hard to call. The CDR3 is 14 residues long. The germline V gene has CDR1 MNHEY and CDR2 SMNVEV (reference sequence). The germline V and J ends were trimmed by 6 bases and 1 base, with 12 bases remaining between them. CDR3 residues: CASRPGWGNTEAFF. The CDR3 region has the DNA TGTGCCAGCAGGCCCGGGTGGGGGAACACTGAAGCTTTCTTT.

This clone occurred once. The rearrangement joins TRBV29-1 to TRBJ2-3; D possibly corresponds to TRBD1 (8 bases). The CDR3 runs to 15 residues. Germline assignment: CDR1 SQVTM and CDR2 ANQGSEA. V was trimmed by 7 bases and J by 3 bases, leaving 20 bases between them. The DNA for the CDR3 is TGCAGCGCCAAGGAGGCGGGGGACAGGACAGATACGCAGTATTTT. This codes for CSAKEAGDRTDTQYF.

The V call is TRBV21-1, the J call TRBJ1-1. TRBV21-1 represents a pseudogene. CDR3 size: 17 residues. The CDR3 nucleotides read TGTGCCAGCAGCCCACGACCAACTGTCGCCCCGAACACTGAAGCTTTCTTT. Protein: CASSPRPTVAPNTEAFF.

The CDR3 DNA reads as TGTGCCAGTAGAAGCGGGGCGGCGAGCAATCAGCCCCAGCATTTT. This codes for CASRSGAASNQPQHF. This chain links TRBV19 with TRBJ1-5; a possible D gene is TRBD1 (5 bases). The germline V gene encodes CDR1 LNHDA and CDR2 SQIVND (reference sequence). The germline V and J ends were trimmed by 6 bases and 1 base, with 13 bases remaining between them. The CDR3 is 15 residues long.

The chain uses TRBV7-9 and TRBJ2-1; D unresolved. The CDR3 runs to 14 residues. Trimming cost V 3 bases and J 0 bases, with 6 bases left between them. Germline V gene lookup returns CDR1 SEHNR and CDR2 FQNEAQ (reference sequence). DNA of the CDR3: TGTGCCAGCAGCTTGGGTTACTCCTACAATGAGCAGTTCTTC. Translating gives CASSLGYSYNEQFF.

The V gene is TRBV30, the J gene TRBJ2-1, with 8 bases that match TRBD1. Per the germline V gene, CDR1 is GTSNPN and CDR2 is SVGIG (reference sequence). The CDR3 is 16 residues long. V dropped 6 bases and J dropped 0; count of bases not matched to a gene: 10. This CDR3 reads CACPQGAQSSYNEQFF. The CDR3 bases are TGTGCCTGTCCTCAGGGGGCGCAAAGCTCCTACAATGAGCAGTTCTTC.

The chain recombines TRBV28 with TRBJ2-7; no clear D. Germline V gene sequence: CDR1 MDHEN, CDR2 SYDVKM. CDR3 length equals 12 residues. Between the trimmed V and J ends, which lost 6 bases and 5 bases, there was a span of 11 bases. The CDR3 is CASSRIWDEQYF. The CDR3, as DNA: TGTGCCAGCAGCAGAATATGGGACGAGCAGTACTTC. The full variable domain, with the rest looked up from reference TRBV28 and TRBJ2-7, is DVKVTQSSRYLVKRTGEKVFLECVQDMDHENMFWYRQDPGLGLRLIYFSYDVKMKEKGDIPEGYSVSREKKERFSLILESASTNQTSMYLCASSRIWDEQYFGPGTRLTVT.

This sequence joins TRBV5-4 and TRBJ2-5; TRBD2 matches at 11 bases. The trim removed 1 base at V and 4 bases at J, leaving 6 bases unmatched. Germline CDR1 SGHNT, CDR2 YYREEE (reference sequence). This CDR3 has 16 amino acids. The CDR3 is CASSLSSLAGGETQYF. The CDR3, as DNA: TGTGCCAGCAGCTTGTCTTCGCTAGCGGGAGGAGAGACCCAGTACTTC.

The table lists this clone with a few counts. The chain employs TRBV19 and TRBJ1-5; tentatively, D is TRBD1 (6 bases). V gave up 6 bases and J gave up 5 bases, with 17 bases separating them. Germline V gene sequence: CDR1 LNHDA, CDR2 SQIVND (reference sequence). This CDR3 is 15 amino acids long. The CDR3 spells CASRRGFSAHQPQHF. CDR3 bases: TGTGCCAGTAGAAGGGGGTTCTCAGCTCATCAGCCCCAGCATTTT.

The V and J genes are TRBV14 and TRBJ2-7; D might be TRBD2 (5 bases). V dropped 4 bases and J dropped 4 bases, with 20 bases sitting between them. CDR3 length: 16 amino acids. Per germline, CDR1 SGHDN and CDR2 FVKESK. Written as DNA, the CDR3 is TGTGCCAGCAGCCCCCTCGGGCGGGTCCAACCGTACGAGCAGTACTTC. This gives the protein CASSPLGRVQPYEQYF.

CDR3 coding DNA: TGTGCCAGCAGCCTAATCACGGGGACCAACTATGGCTACACCTTC. It yields the protein CASSLITGTNYGYTF. The chain is built from TRBV21-1 and TRBJ1-2. TRBV21-1 is described as a pseudogene. CDR3 length: 15 amino acids.

V and J are TRBV7-9 and TRBJ1-5; TRBD1 matches 10 bases. The CDR3 is 15 residues long. V shed 5 bases, J shed 7 bases, and the junction held 8 bases outside the gene matches. Germline V CDR1 and CDR2: SEHNR, FQNEAQ (reference sequence). The CDR3 here is CASSQGTGVHQPQHF. CDR3 DNA sequence: TGTGCCAGCAGCCAGGGGACAGGGGTACACCAGCCCCAGCATTTT.

The chain has TRBV5-4 and TRBJ2-2; D call uncertain. The CDR3 extends over 14 amino acids. V lost 0 bases to trimming and J lost 5 bases, with 8 bases between them. CDR1 is SGHNT and CDR2 is YYREEE in the germline V gene (reference sequence). The DNA for the CDR3 is TGTGCCAGCAGCTTGGTCTGGGATACCGGGGAGCTGTTTTTT. It is translated as CASSLVWDTGELFF.